Listed below are T cell receptor beta chains from one sample, sequenced in a study of CD8 T cells in Susac syndrome. In TCRdb, the immunoSEQ multiplex PCR reads were re-called with MiXCR into one record per CDR3 protein. The data contain roughly 150,000 distinct CDR3 sequences, over 85% of them singletons. The specimen was CD4+ T cells from PBMCs. These receptors all come from a human donor in good health. CDR3s include the opening cysteine and the closing phenylalanine or tryptophan. Each record gives: CDR3 DNA, CDR3 protein, D gene, V gene, J gene, clone size. The D gene is left open where the match is weak. The listing skips clone size in some rows; elsewhere it reads once, few, many or a size class.

cdr3_nt: TGTGCCAGCAGCCAACCCCAAGGGCGATTCACCGGGGAGCTGTTTTTT
cdr3_aa: CASSQPQGRFTGELFF
d_call: -
v_call: TRBV3-1
j_call: TRBJ2-2
clone_size: -

cdr3_nt: TGTGCCAGCAGGGAGGTGTCATCGGGGGTCAATGGCTACACCTTC
cdr3_aa: CASREVSSGVNGYTF
d_call: -
v_call: TRBV5-4
j_call: TRBJ1-2
clone_size: -

cdr3_nt: TGTGCCACACTCAACAGGGGCATGAACACTGAAGCTTTCTTT
cdr3_aa: CATLNRGMNTEAFF
d_call: TRBD1
v_call: TRBV19
j_call: TRBJ1-1
clone_size: -

cdr3_nt: TGTGCCAGCAGTCCAGGGGGTTCGGGCCGCTTTTATGGCTACACCTTC
cdr3_aa: CASSPGGSGRFYGYTF
d_call: TRBD1
v_call: TRBV12-3/TRBV12-4
j_call: TRBJ1-2
clone_size: once

cdr3_nt: TGTGCCAGCAGTTATTCTGTCGACGAGCAGTACTTC
cdr3_aa: CASSYSVDEQYF
d_call: -
v_call: TRBV6-2/TRBV6-3
j_call: TRBJ2-7
clone_size: once

cdr3_nt: TGTGCCAGCAGCCATGGAGCGGGGGCTGAGACCCAGTACTTC
cdr3_aa: CASSHGAGAETQYF
d_call: TRBD2
v_call: TRBV4-2
j_call: TRBJ2-5
clone_size: -

cdr3_nt: TGTGCCACCAGCAGAGATCAAGTAGGCCAATTGGGGATTCAGTACTTC
cdr3_aa: CATSRDQVGQLGIQYF
d_call: -
v_call: TRBV15
j_call: TRBJ2-4
clone_size: -

cdr3_nt: TGCAGTGCTAGTAACAACGCTCAAGAGACCCAGTACTTC
cdr3_aa: CSASNNAQETQYF
d_call: -
v_call: TRBV20-1
j_call: TRBJ2-5
clone_size: once

cdr3_nt: TGCAGCGTCGTAAGAGGCTCAACCGGGACAGGGGCCTACGAGCAGTACTTC
cdr3_aa: CSVVRGSTGTGAYEQYF
d_call: TRBD1
v_call: TRBV29-1
j_call: TRBJ2-7
clone_size: -

cdr3_nt: TGTGCCAGCAGCGACGGCCCAACCGGGGAGCTGTTTTTT
cdr3_aa: CASSDGPTGELFF
d_call: -
v_call: TRBV9
j_call: TRBJ2-2
clone_size: -

cdr3_nt: TGCGCCAGCAACGACAGCGGGGGGGACGAGCAGTACTTC
cdr3_aa: CASNDSGGDEQYF
d_call: TRBD2
v_call: TRBV5-1
j_call: TRBJ2-7
clone_size: once

cdr3_nt: TGTGCCAGCAGCCAAGGGGCCCACCGGGGTGAGACCCAGTACTTC
cdr3_aa: CASSQGAHRGETQYF
d_call: -
v_call: TRBV3-1
j_call: TRBJ2-5
clone_size: once

cdr3_nt: TGTGCCAGCAGTTTCCGGGCTGCCGACAATGAGCAGTTCTTC
cdr3_aa: CASSFRAADNEQFF
d_call: -
v_call: TRBV12-3/TRBV12-4
j_call: TRBJ2-1
clone_size: once

cdr3_nt: TGTGCCAGCTCACCACCTTCGATGTGGTTCGGTGAGCAGTTCTTC
cdr3_aa: CASSPPSMWFGEQFF
d_call: -
v_call: TRBV18
j_call: TRBJ2-1
clone_size: -

cdr3_nt: TGTGCCAGCAGTTTGGGGCCGGCGGGGAATTCACCCCTCCACTTT
cdr3_aa: CASSLGPAGNSPLHF
d_call: -
v_call: TRBV12-3/TRBV12-4
j_call: TRBJ1-6
clone_size: -

cdr3_nt: TGTGCCTGTCAGGACAGAATCTCTGAAAAACTGTTTTTT
cdr3_aa: CACQDRISEKLFF
d_call: -
v_call: TRBV30
j_call: TRBJ1-4
clone_size: -

cdr3_nt: TGTGCCAGCAGCAAGGAGGGATGGGCCGGGGAGCTGTTTTTT
cdr3_aa: CASSKEGWAGELFF
d_call: -
v_call: TRBV6-5
j_call: TRBJ2-2
clone_size: -

cdr3_nt: TGCAGTGCTTATACAGGGAGCACAGATACGCAGTATTTT
cdr3_aa: CSAYTGSTDTQYF
d_call: -
v_call: TRBV20-1
j_call: TRBJ2-3
clone_size: once

cdr3_nt: TGTGCCAGCAGTCCGCAGAAGATCCTACCCAGGACAGGGGGTGAGACCCAGTACTTC
cdr3_aa: CASSPQKILPRTGGETQYF
d_call: TRBD1
v_call: TRBV27
j_call: TRBJ2-5
clone_size: -

cdr3_nt: TGTGCCAGCAACCGGGGGGGTACGCAGTATTTT
cdr3_aa: CASNRGGTQYF
d_call: TRBD2
v_call: TRBV6-6
j_call: TRBJ2-3
clone_size: -

cdr3_nt: TGTGCCAGCAACGGACAGGGGTGGAATGAGCAGTTCTTC
cdr3_aa: CASNGQGWNEQFF
d_call: TRBD1
v_call: TRBV6-1
j_call: TRBJ2-1
clone_size: -

cdr3_nt: TGTGCCAGCAGCTCGGAGCGGGGCAGAGAATCCTCCTACGAGCAGTACTTC
cdr3_aa: CASSSERGRESSYEQYF
d_call: TRBD2
v_call: TRBV5-4
j_call: TRBJ2-7
clone_size: -